Below are 8 T cell receptor beta chains sequenced from a single sample in a study of T-cell reconstitution after alpha-beta-depleted transplantation in children. As it was prepared, the TCRbeta library received unique molecular identifiers. TCRdb processed the PCR reads anew with MiXCR; each CDR3 protein has one entry. The sample has 500,000 or so distinct CDR3 sequences; around a third are singletons. Source: PBMCs from the stem cell graft donor, taken from the stem cell graft. These receptors all stem from a human donor who donated a stem cell graft to a child with aplastic anemia.

The rearrangement uses TRBV2 and TRBJ2-2; D is ambiguous. This CDR3 comprises 13 residues. Germline assignment: CDR1 SNHLY and CDR2 FYNNEI. Trimming pared 4 bases from V and 6 bases from J, leaving 9 bases between. Here the CDR3 reads CASSALEAGELFF. CDR3 sequence (DNA): TGTGCCAGCAGTGCCCTAGAGGCCGGGGAGCTGTTTTTT.

This clonotype has more than one count but fewer than ten. V and J are TRBV15 and TRBJ2-4; D is possibly TRBD1 or TRBD2 (7 bases each). V was clipped by 11 bases and J by 8 bases, with 22 bases between them. CDR1 LNHNV and CDR2 YYDKDF come from the germline V gene (reference sequence). The CDR3 loop spans 14 amino acids. As DNA, the CDR3 is TGTGCCGCCGCTTGGGGGAGGGGGCGCGACATTCAGTACTTC. Residues: CAAAWGRGRDIQYF.

This clonotype was counted only a few times. This chain links TRBV5-1 with TRBJ2-3; 8 bases line up with TRBD1. The CDR3 covers 15 residues. Germline V lookup: CDR1 SGHRS, CDR2 YFSETQ. The junction had 4 bases not matched to a gene; V was cut back by 3 bases and J by 1 base. The CDR3 loop reads CASSYDRGGTDTQYF. The CDR3 DNA reads TGCGCCAGCAGCTACGACAGGGGTGGCACAGATACGCAGTATTTT.

The chain combines TRBV7-3 with TRBJ2-1; no definite D call. In germline, CDR1 is SGHTA, CDR2 FQGTGA. V lost 3 bases to trimming and J lost 7 bases, with 10 bases between them. The CDR3 extends over 13 amino acids. The CDR3 DNA reads as TGTGCCAGCAGCTTCTCACACAGTAATGAGCAGTTCTTC. Translating gives CASSFSHSNEQFF.

V gene TRBV27 combines with J gene TRBJ2-2; D perhaps matches TRBD2 (6 bases). There are 17 residues in the CDR3. Germline CDR1 and CDR2: MNHEY and SMNVEV (reference sequence). V lost 5 bases to trimming and J lost 4 bases, with 20 bases between them. The CDR3 loop is CASSVLGGSSGTGELFF. CDR3 nucleotides: TGTGCCAGCAGTGTCCTTGGAGGGTCGAGCGGCACCGGGGAGCTGTTTTTT.

This clonotype was detected a few times. The chain combines TRBV12-3 or TRBV12-4 with TRBJ1-2; maybe TRBD1 (5 bases). This CDR3 contains 14 residues. V lost 8 bases, J lost 3 bases, and 16 bases lay in between. Here the CDR3 reads CASGGTDGHYGYTF. The CDR3 region has the DNA TGTGCCAGCGGCGGGACCGACGGGCACTATGGCTACACCTTC.

This clonotype was seen only a few times. The chain recombines TRBV27 with TRBJ2-5; D unclear. From germline, CDR1 is MNHEY and CDR2 SMNVEV (reference sequence). Trimming took 9 bases from V and 7 from J, leaving 6 bases between them. The CDR3 consists of 9 residues. The CDR3 DNA sequence: TGTGCCAGAGAGTCGACCCAGTACTTC. Protein: CARESTQYF.

This chain uses TRBV6-5 with TRBJ1-2; D is undetermined. Germline CDR1 and CDR2: MNHEY and SVGAGI. The V and J ends lost 0 bases and 3 bases respectively, with 17 bases between them. CDR3 length equals 17 residues. The CDR3 bases are TGTGCCAGCAGTTACTCGCAGGCCCTAAACCGGGACTATGGCTACACCTTC. Residues: CASSYSQALNRDYGYTF.